Listed here are 4 T cell receptor beta chains from one sample, sequenced in a study of OX40 agonist ivuxolimab in advanced cancers. The repertoire was sequenced with immunoSEQ multiplex PCR; TCRdb's copy has only in-frame clones and lacks some. The data contain more than 20,000 clones, 75% to 85% of them singletons. Sequencing used CD4+ or CD8+ T cells sorted from blood, obtained in a trial of the OX40 agonist ivuxolimab. These receptors originate from an adult with an advanced solid tumor such as melanoma, head and neck, liver or kidney cancer.

The chain employs TRBV7-9 and TRBJ2-2; D is unclear. Germline V lookup: CDR1 SEHNR, CDR2 FQNEAQ (reference sequence). V lost 3 bases and J 3 bases, leaving 14 bases between the germline ends. This CDR3 is built from 16 residues. In nucleotides, the CDR3 is TGTGCCAGCAGCTTCTACCACCAGAAAGACACCGGGGAGCTGTTTTTT. This translates into CASSFYHQKDTGELFF.

This chain joins TRBV21-1 and TRBJ1-5. TRBV21-1 is a pseudogene locus. This CDR3 has 23 residues. The CDR3 region has the DNA TGTGCCAGCAGCAACACTACTCCGGGGGCGAAACGGCTCGCGCTTGTGGGAAATCAGCCCCAGCATTTT. Translation: CASSNTTPGAKRLALVGNQPQHF.

The CDR3 loop is CASRWTENTEAFF. The CDR3 coding sequence is TGTGCCAGCAGATGGACCGAGAACACTGAAGCTTTCTTT. The chain links TRBV7-9 to TRBJ1-1; D gene ambiguous. The length of the CDR3 is 13 residues. V lost 6 bases to trimming and J lost 1 base, with 9 bases between them. Per germline, CDR1 SEHNR and CDR2 FQNEAQ (reference sequence).

The chain carries TRBV4-1 and TRBJ2-3; 14 bases match TRBD2. Germline lookup yields CDR1 MGHRA and CDR2 YSYEKL. V dropped 4 bases and J dropped 6; count of bases not matched to a gene: 21. The CDR3 extends over 21 amino acids. The CDR3 DNA follows: TGCGCCAGCAGCCTAAAAAGGGACAGTGAACGGACTAGCGGGAGGAGGGATACGCAGTATTTT. It is translated as CASSLKRDSERTSGRRDTQYF.